This T cell receptor (beta chain) stems from a study of control samples from healthy donors and cancer patients. Trimming cost V 8 bases and J 8 bases, with 12 bases left between them. CDR1 and CDR2 (germline): GTSNPN, SVGIG (reference sequence). The length of the CDR3 is 10 residues. The method was immunoSEQ multiplex PCR; TCRdb's version includes in-frame clones alone and lacks a portion of them. The table shows some 70,000 clones, with 65% to 85% occurring only once. The sample consisted of blood. This TCR came from a man aged 55 to 70 in good health. The rearrangement uses TRBV30 and TRBJ1-2; D not certain. This CDR3 reads CAVLREGYTF. CDR3 sequence (DNA): TGTGCCGTTCTTCGAGAGGGCTACACCTTC.